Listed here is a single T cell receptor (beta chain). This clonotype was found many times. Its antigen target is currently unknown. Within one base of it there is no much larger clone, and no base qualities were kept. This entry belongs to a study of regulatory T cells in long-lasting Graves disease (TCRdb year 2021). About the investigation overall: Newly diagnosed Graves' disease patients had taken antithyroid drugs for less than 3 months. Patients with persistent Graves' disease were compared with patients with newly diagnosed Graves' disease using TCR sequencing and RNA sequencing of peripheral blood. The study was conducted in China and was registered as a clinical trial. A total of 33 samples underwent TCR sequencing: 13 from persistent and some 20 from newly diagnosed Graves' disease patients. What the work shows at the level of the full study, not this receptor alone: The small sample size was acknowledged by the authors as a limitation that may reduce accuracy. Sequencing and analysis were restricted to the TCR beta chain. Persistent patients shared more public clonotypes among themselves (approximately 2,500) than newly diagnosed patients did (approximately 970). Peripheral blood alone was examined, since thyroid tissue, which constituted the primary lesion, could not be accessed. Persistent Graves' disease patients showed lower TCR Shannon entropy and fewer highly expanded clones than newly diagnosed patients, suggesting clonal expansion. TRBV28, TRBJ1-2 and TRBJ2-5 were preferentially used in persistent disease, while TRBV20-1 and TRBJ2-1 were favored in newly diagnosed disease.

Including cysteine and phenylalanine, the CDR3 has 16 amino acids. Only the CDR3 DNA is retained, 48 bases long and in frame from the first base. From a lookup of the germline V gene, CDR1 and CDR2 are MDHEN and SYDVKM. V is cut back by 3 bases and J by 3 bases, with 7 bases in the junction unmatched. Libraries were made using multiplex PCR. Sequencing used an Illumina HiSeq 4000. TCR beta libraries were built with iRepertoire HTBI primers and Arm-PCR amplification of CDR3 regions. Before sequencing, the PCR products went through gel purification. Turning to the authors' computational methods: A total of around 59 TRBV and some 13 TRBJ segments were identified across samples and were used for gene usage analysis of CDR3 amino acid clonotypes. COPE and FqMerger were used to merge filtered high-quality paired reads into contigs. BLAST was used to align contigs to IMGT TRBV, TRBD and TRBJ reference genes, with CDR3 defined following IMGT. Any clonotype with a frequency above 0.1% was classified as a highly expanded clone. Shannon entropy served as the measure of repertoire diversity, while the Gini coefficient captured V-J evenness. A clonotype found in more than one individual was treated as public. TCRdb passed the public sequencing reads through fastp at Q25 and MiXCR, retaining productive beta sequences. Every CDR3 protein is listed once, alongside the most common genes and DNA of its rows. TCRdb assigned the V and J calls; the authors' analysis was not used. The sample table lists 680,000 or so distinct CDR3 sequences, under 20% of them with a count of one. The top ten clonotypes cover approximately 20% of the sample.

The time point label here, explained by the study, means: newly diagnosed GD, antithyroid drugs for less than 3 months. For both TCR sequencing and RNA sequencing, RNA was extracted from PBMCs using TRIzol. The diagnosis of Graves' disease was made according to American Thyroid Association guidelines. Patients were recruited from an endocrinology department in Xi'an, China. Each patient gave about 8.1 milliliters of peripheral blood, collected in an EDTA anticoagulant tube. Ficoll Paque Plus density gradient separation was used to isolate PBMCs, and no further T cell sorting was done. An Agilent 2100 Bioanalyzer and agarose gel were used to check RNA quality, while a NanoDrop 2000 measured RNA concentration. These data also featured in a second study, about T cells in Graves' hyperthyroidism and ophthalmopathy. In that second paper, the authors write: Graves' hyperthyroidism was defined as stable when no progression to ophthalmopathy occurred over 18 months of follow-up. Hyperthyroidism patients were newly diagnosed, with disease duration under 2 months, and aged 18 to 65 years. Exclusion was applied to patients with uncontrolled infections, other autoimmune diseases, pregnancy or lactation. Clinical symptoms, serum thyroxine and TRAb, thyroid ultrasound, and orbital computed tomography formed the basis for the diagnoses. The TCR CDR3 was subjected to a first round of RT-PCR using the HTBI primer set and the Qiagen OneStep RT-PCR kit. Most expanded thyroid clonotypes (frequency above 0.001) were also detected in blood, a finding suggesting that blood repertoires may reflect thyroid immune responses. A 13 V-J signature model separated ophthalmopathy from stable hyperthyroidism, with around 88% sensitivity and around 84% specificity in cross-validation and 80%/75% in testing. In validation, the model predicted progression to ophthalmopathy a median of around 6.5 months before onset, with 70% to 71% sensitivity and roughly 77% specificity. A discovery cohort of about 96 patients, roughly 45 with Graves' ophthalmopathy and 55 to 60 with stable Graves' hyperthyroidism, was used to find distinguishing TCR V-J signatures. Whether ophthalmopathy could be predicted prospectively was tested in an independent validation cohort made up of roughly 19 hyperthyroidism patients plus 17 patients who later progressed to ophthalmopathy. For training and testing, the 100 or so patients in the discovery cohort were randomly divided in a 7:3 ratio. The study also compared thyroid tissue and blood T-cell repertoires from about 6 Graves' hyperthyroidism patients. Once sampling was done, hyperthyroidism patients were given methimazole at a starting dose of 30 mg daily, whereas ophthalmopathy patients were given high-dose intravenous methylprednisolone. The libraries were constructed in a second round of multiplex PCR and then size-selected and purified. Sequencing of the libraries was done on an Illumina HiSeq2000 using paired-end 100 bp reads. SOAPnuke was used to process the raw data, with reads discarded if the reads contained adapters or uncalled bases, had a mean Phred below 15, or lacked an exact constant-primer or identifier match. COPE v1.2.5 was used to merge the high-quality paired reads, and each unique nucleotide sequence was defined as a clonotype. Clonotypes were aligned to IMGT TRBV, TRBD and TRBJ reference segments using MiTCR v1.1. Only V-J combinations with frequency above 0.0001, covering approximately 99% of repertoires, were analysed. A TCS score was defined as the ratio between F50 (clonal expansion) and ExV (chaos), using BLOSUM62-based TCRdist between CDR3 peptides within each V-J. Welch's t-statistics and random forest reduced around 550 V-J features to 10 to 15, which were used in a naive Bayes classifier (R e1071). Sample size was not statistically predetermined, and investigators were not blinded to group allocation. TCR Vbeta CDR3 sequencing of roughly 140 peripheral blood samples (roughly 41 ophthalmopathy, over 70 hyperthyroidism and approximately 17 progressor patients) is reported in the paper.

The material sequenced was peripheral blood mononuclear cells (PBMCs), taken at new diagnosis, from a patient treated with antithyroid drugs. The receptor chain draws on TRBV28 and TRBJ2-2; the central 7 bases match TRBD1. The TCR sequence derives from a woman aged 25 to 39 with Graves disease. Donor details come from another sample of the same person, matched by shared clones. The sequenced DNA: TGTGCCAGCAGTTTTTTTCCGGGACAGTACACCGGGGAGCTGTTTTTT. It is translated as CASSFFPGQYTGELFF.